This entry is about one T cell receptor (beta chain). The CDR3 spans 15 residues. With 4 bases removed from V and 0 bases from J, the gap between germline ends came to 11 bases. Germline V lookup: CDR1 SGHTA, CDR2 FQGNSA. Data came from immunoSEQ multiplex PCR; TCRdb stores just in-frame clones and leaves some out. Altogether more than 45,000 clones are present, around 82% being singletons, with the ten largest covering 3.5% to 4.5%. The sample belongs to a study of OX40 agonist ivuxolimab in advanced cancers. Turning to the study itself: Partial response was recorded in three patients: one hepatocellular carcinoma and two cutaneous melanoma cases.

The genes are TRBV7-2 and TRBJ2-3, with D possibly being TRBD2 (5 bases). This clonotype was sampled from an adult with an advanced solid tumor such as melanoma, head and neck, liver or kidney cancer. The starting material was CD4+ or CD8+ T cells sorted from blood, obtained in a trial of the OX40 agonist ivuxolimab. The CDR3 loop reads CASSSGLASTDTQYF. For the CDR3, the DNA is TGTGCCAGCAGCTCAGGACTGGCTAGCACAGATACGCAGTATTTT.